This T cell receptor (beta chain) was recorded in a study of T cells after yellow fever vaccination. V shed 6 bases and J 3 bases; nucleotides not matched to a gene: 7. The CDR3 consists of 15 residues. Researchers made TCR cDNA using 5'RACE template switching, and this step added a universal primer site and UMIs. MiXCR, run by TCRdb on the 5' RACE reads, gives a single entry per CDR3 protein. Of about 13,000 distinct CDR3 sequences in the sample, 4.9% are singletons; the top ten hold about half. There are many counts of this clonotype. The source was PBMCs, either bulk or a sorted T-cell subset (CD4+, CD8+, memory, or dextramer-sorted; not recorded which), collected 45 days after the yellow fever booster vaccination. This clonotype was sampled from a man aged 25 to 40 who received the YFV17D yellow fever vaccine. The chain combines TRBV12-3 or TRBV12-4 with TRBJ2-7, with TRBD2 matching over 11 bases. As DNA, the CDR3 is TGTGCCAGCAGGTTCCTAGCGGGGGGAGGCTACGAGCAGTACTTC. It translates to CASRFLAGGGYEQYF.